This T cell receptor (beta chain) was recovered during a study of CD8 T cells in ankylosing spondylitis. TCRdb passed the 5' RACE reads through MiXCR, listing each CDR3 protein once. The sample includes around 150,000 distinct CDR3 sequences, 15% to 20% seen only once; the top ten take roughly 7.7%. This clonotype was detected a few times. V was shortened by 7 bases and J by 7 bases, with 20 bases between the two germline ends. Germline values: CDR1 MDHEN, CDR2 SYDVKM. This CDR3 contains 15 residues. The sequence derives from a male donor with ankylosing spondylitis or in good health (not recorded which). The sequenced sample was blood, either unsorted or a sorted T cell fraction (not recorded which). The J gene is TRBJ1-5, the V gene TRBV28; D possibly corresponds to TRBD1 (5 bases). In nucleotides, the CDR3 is TGTGCCAGCACCCTTGAGGGGATAGGAAACCAGCCCCAGCATTTT. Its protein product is CASTLEGIGNQPQHF.